This TCR beta chain was recorded in a study of CD8+CD57+ T cells in acquired aplastic anemia. Study-wide background: The mean DNA yield obtained from sorted CD4+ and CD8+ cells came to roughly 3.4 ug. General study results and limits: About 29 sequences, all CD8+ CDR3, were shared between patients and controls. Any difference that existed in CD8+ Simpson's diversity between patients and controls was not significant.

The sequenced patients had an expansion of CD8+CD57+ cells seen by flow cytometry. Prior therapy had not been administered to any patient at the time of blood sampling. Per germline, CDR1 KGHSH and CDR2 LQKENI. This CDR3 spans 17 amino acids. V lost 0 bases and J lost 2; bases outside the gene matches: 10. This clonotype was observed a few times. Antigen specificity is unknown. Genomic DNA provided the template from which TCR beta VDJ and CDR3 profiles were obtained. TCRdb fed the reads into MiXCR, producing one record per CDR3 protein. Among about 150,000 distinct CDR3 sequences listed, about 48% were seen once.

Sequences were obtained from sorted CD4+, CD8+, or CD8+CD57+ T cells (not recorded which) from PBMCs. The genes are TRBV18 and TRBJ2-7; 7 nucleotides match TRBD1. This clonotype originated in a human donor with aplastic anemia. This CDR3 reads CASSPPTYGGQAYEQYF. In DNA form, the CDR3 reads TGTGCCAGCTCACCACCGACCTACGGAGGACAGGCCTACGAGCAGTACTTC.